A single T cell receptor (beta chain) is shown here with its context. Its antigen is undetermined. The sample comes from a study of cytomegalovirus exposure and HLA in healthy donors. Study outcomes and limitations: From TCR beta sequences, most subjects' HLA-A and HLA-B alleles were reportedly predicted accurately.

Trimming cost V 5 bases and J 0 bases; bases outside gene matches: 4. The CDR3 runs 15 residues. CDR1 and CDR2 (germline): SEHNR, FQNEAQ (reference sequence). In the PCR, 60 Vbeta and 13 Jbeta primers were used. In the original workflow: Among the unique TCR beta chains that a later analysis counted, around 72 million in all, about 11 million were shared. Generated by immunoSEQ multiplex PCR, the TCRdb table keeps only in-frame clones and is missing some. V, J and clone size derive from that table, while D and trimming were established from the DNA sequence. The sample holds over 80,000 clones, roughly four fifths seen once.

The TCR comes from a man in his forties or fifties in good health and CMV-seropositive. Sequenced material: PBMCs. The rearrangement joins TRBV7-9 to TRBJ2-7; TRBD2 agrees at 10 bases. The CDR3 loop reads CASSPGLAFSYEQYF. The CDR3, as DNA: TGTGCCAGCAGCCCGGGACTAGCGTTCTCCTACGAGCAGTACTTC.